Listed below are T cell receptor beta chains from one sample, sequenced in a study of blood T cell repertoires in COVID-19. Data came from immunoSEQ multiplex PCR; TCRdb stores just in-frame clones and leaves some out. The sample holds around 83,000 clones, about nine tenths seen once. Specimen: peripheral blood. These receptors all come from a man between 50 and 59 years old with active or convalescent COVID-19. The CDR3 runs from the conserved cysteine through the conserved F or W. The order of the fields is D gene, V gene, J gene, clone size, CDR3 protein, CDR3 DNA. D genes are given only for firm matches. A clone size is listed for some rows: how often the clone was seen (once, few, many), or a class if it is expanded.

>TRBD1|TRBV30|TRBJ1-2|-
CAWSPGTGGNYGYTF
TGTGCCTGGAGTCCCGGGACAGGGGGTAACTATGGCTACACCTTC
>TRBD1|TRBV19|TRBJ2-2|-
CASRRGRGQGTGELFF
TGTGCCAGTAGGCGAGGCAGGGGGCAGGGTACCGGGGAGCTGTTTTTT
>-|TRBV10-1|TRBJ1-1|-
CASSEVGDTEAFF
TGCGCCAGCAGTGAGGTGGGAGACACTGAAGCTTTCTTT
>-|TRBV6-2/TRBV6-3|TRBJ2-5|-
CASSFTIARQETQYF
TGTGCCAGCAGTTTCACGATAGCGAGGCAAGAGACCCAGTACTTC
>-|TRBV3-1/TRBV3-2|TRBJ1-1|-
CASSHYGTLNTEAFF
TGTGCCAGCAGCCATTATGGGACACTGAACACTGAAGCTTTCTTT
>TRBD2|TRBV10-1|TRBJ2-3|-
CASSESRGGSVDTQYF
TGCGCCAGCAGTGAGTCACGGGGAGGGTCGGTGGATACGCAGTATTTT
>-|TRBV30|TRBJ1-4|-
CAFLDSPTNEKLFF
TGTGCCTTCCTAGACAGCCCAACTAATGAAAAACTGTTTTTT
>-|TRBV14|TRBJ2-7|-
CASSQDSTVTYEQYF
TGTGCCAGCAGCCAGGACAGTACCGTCACCTACGAGCAGTACTTC
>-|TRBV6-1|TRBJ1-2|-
CASSLDGGGYTF
TGTGCCAGCAGTTTGGACGGGGGTGGCTACACCTTC
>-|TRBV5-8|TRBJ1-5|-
CASSFQSYSNQPQHF
TGTGCCAGCAGCTTCCAGTCTTATAGCAATCAGCCCCAGCATTTT
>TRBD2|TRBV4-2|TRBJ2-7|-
CASSQLAGGNNSDSYEQYF
TGTGCCAGCAGCCAGTTAGCGGGAGGGAATAATTCTGACTCCTACGAGCAGTACTTC
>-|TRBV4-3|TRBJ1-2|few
CASSQDLAQNYGYTF
TGCGCCAGCAGCCAAGATCTTGCACAAAACTATGGCTACACCTTC
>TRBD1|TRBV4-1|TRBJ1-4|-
CASSHAGPGGRGEKLFF
TGCGCCAGCAGCCACGCCGGGCCAGGGGGCCGGGGGGAAAAACTGTTTTTT
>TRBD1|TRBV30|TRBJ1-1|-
CAWGLGTGRGEAFF
TGTGCCTGGGGTCTGGGGACAGGCCGGGGTGAAGCTTTCTTT
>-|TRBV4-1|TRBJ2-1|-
CASSQDGGALPHEQFF
TGCGCCAGCAGCCAAGATGGGGGGGCCCTTCCCCATGAGCAGTTCTTC
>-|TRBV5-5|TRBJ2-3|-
CASSLEGDTQYF
TGTGCCAGCAGCTTAGAGGGAGATACGCAGTATTTT
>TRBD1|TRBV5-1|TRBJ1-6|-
CASSPGQHNSPLHF
TGCGCCAGCAGCCCGGGACAGCACAATTCACCCCTCCACTTT
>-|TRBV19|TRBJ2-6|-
CASIGGGAGANVLTF
TGTGCCAGTATAGGGGGGGGCGCTGGGGCCAACGTCCTGACTTTC
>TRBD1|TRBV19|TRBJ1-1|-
CASSRGQGTWGTEAFF
TGTGCCAGTAGTCGGGGACAGGGGACTTGGGGCACTGAAGCTTTCTTT
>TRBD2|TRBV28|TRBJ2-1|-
CASSSSFGTSSSNEQFF
TGTGCCAGCAGTTCTTCCTTCGGGACTAGCAGTTCCAATGAGCAGTTCTTC
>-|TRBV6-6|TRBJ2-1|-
CASSRYGEQFF
TGTGCCAGCAGTCGGTACGGTGAGCAGTTCTTC
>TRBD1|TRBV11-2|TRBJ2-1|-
CASSWDRDGNEQFF
TGTGCCAGCAGCTGGGACAGGGATGGAAATGAGCAGTTCTTC
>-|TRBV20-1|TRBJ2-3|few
CSASSSYDFVARGTDTQYF
TGCAGTGCTAGTAGTTCTTACGACTTCGTGGCCAGGGGCACAGATACGCAGTATTTT
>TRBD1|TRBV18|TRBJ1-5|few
CASSGSRGQGNQPQHF
TGTGCCAGCTCGGGAAGCAGGGGGCAAGGGAATCAGCCCCAGCATTTT
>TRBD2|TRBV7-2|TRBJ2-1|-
CASSPLLSGRAREQFF
TGTGCCAGCAGCCCCCTATTAAGCGGGAGGGCCCGGGAGCAGTTCTTC
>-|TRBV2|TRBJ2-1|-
CASRFGGNQIYGQFF
TGTGCCAGCAGATTCGGAGGGAACCAGATTTACGGGCAGTTCTTC
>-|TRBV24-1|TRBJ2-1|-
CATSEERGGQFF
TGTGCCACCAGTGAAGAAAGAGGTGGGCAGTTCTTC
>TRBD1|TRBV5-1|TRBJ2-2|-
CASSSGQGAVGELFF
TGCGCCAGCAGCTCCGGACAGGGGGCCGTCGGGGAGCTGTTTTTT
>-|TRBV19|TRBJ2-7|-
CASSLLGHEQYF
TGTGCCAGTAGTCTCCTGGGGCACGAGCAGTACTTC
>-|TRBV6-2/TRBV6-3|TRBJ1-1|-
CASSSQGTEAFF
TGTGCCAGCAGTTCGCAGGGTACTGAAGCTTTCTTT
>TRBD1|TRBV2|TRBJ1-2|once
CASSEVPGQGHGYTF
TGTGCCAGCAGTGAAGTGCCGGGACAGGGGCATGGCTACACCTTC
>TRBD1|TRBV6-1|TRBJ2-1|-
CASSEGPGQDFWFF
TGTGCCAGCAGTGAGGGGCCCGGACAGGACTTTTGGTTCTTC
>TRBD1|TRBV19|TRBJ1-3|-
CASSNRDRGNTIYF
TGTGCCAGTAGTAACCGGGACAGGGGAAACACCATATATTTT
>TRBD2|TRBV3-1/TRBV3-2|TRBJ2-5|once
CAREAGAEYQETQYF
TGTGCCAGGGAAGCGGGGGCCGAGTACCAAGAGACCCAGTACTTC
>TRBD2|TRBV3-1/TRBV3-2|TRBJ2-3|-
CATTPGTSGTGDTQYF
TGTGCCACCACCCCTGGGACTAGCGGGACTGGAGATACGCAGTATTTT
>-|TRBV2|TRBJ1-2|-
CASSGGAGPIGGYTF
TGTGCCAGCAGTGGGGGTGCGGGCCCCATTGGTGGCTACACCTTC
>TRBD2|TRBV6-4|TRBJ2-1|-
CASSTAGGINNEQFF
TGTGCCAGCAGTACAGCGGGAGGTATAAACAATGAGCAGTTCTTC
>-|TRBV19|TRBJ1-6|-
CASSRTGTTLSPLHF
TGTGCCAGTAGTCGAACCGGGACTACTTTGTCACCCCTCCACTTT
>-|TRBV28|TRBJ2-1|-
CASSFSPPLRRNEQFF
TGTGCCAGCAGTTTCTCCCCCCCGCTTAGGAGGAATGAGCAGTTCTTC
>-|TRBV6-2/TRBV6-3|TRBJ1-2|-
CASSYSQTGGYTF
TGTGCCAGCAGTTACTCCCAAACGGGGGGCTACACCTTC
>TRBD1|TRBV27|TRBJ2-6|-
CASSSWDRVSSGANVLTF
TGTGCCAGCAGTAGCTGGGACAGGGTGAGTTCTGGGGCCAACGTCCTGACTTTC
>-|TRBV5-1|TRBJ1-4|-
CASSPRDIREKLFF
TGCGCCAGCAGCCCACGGGACATTCGCGAAAAACTGTTTTTT
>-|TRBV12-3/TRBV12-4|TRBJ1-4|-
CASSYRENEKLFF
TGTGCCAGCAGTTATAGGGAGAATGAAAAACTGTTTTTT
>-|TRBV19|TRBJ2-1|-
CASSFVAGKGNNEQFF
TGTGCCAGTAGTTTCGTGGCAGGTAAAGGCAACAATGAGCAGTTCTTC
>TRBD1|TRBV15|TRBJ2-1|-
CATSRGGQGPYNEQFF
TGTGCCACCAGCAGAGGAGGACAGGGTCCCTACAATGAGCAGTTCTTC
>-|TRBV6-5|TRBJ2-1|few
CATTRSTRNEQFF
TGTGCCACCACGAGGTCTACAAGGAATGAGCAGTTCTTC
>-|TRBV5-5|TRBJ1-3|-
CASSLEPRSGNTIYF
TGTGCCAGCAGCTTGGAGCCGCGCTCTGGAAACACCATATATTTT
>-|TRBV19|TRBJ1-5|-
CASSLRAGGTQPQHF
TGTGCCAGTAGCCTCCGGGCGGGAGGGACTCAGCCCCAGCATTTT
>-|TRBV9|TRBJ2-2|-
CASGRPNTGELFF
TGTGCCAGTGGCAGGCCGAACACCGGGGAGCTGTTTTTT
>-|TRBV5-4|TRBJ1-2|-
CASSFEPQGLYGYTF
TGTGCCAGCAGCTTTGAACCCCAGGGCTTGTATGGCTACACCTTC
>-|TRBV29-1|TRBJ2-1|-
CSVDGTISYNEQFF
TGCAGCGTTGATGGGACAATATCCTACAATGAGCAGTTCTTC
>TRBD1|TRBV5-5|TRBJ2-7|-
CASSLAQGAPYEQYF
TGTGCCAGCAGCTTGGCCCAGGGGGCCCCCTACGAGCAGTACTTC
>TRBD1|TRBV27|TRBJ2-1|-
CASSYQTGEQFF
TGTGCCAGCAGTTACCAGACAGGGGAGCAGTTCTTC
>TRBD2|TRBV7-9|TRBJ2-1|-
CASSLYGGRAGDEQFF
TGTGCCAGCAGCTTATACGGCGGGAGGGCTGGCGATGAGCAGTTCTTC
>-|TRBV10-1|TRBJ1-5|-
CASRKVAAHDQPQHF
TGCGCCAGCAGGAAGGTGGCAGCGCACGATCAGCCCCAGCATTTT
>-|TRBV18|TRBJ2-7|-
CASSPSGGADEQYF
TGTGCCAGCTCACCTTCTGGGGGGGCGGACGAGCAGTACTTC
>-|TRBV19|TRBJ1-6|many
CASSIGGDSPLHF
TGTGCCAGTAGTATCGGGGGGGATTCACCCCTCCACTTT
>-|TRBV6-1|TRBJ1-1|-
CASSDAQGGTEAFF
TGTGCCAGCAGTGATGCTCAGGGAGGCACTGAAGCTTTCTTT
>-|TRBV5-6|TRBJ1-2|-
CASSLGRRGYGYTF
TGTGCCAGCAGCTTGGGCAGGCGTGGCTATGGCTACACCTTC
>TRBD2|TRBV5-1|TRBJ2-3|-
CASSSTSGRTDTQYF
TGCGCCAGCAGCTCTACTAGCGGGAGAACAGATACGCAGTATTTT